Listed here are 24 T cell receptor beta chains from one sample, sequenced in a study of cytomegalovirus exposure and HLA in healthy donors. With 60 Vbeta and 13 Jbeta primers, the PCR was carried out. Libraries were prepared by immunoSEQ multiplex PCR; TCRdb keeps only in-frame clonotypes and omits some of them. The table has over 200,000 clones, roughly 80% seen once; the top ten hold around 4%. The sequenced material came from PBMCs. These receptors originate from a male donor in good health and CMV-seronegative.

In DNA form, the CDR3 reads TGTGCCAGCAGCGCGACCGGGACAGGGCCCTCCGAGCAGTACTTC. It specifies CASSATGTGPSEQYF. The chain employs TRBV13 and TRBJ2-5; 9 bases are a match to TRBD1. The end of the DNA aligns better with TRBJ2-7, so the J call may be wrong. CDR1 and CDR2 (germline): PRHDT, FYEKMQ (reference sequence). The CDR3 runs to 15 residues.

This clone was counted between two and nine times. Other nucleotide sequences from this sample produce the same CDR3. The chain links TRBV2 to TRBJ1-5; 8 nucleotides line up with TRBD1. The CDR3 runs to 13 residues. After removal of 8 bases from V and 7 bases from J, the junction contained 7 bases not matched to a gene. Germline values: CDR1 SNHLY, CDR2 FYNNEI. The CDR3 reads CASRGQGNQPQHF. The CDR3 bases are TGTGCCAGCCGCGGACAGGGTAACCAGCCCCAGCATTTT.

The J gene is TRBJ2-1, the V gene TRBV4-2; 11 positions agree with TRBD2. The germline gives CDR1 LGHNA, CDR2 YNFKEQ. The CDR3 length is 13 residues. J lost 9 bases, V lost 6 bases, and 4 bases had no gene match. This chain's CDR3 is CASRVAGGGEQFF. The CDR3 bases are TGTGCCAGCAGGGTAGCGGGAGGGGGTGAGCAGTTCTTC.

The chain links TRBV14 to TRBJ1-2; D remains unclear. Trimming cost V 1 base and J 9 bases, with 15 bases left between them. Germline assignment: CDR1 SGHDN and CDR2 FVKESK. The CDR3 extends over 14 amino acids. CDR3: CASSQGQRSRSYTF. CDR3 sequence (DNA): TGTGCCAGCAGCCAAGGGCAGCGCAGTAGAAGCTACACCTTC.

The chain combines TRBV19 with TRBJ1-2; 7 nucleotides align to TRBD1. There are 13 residues in the CDR3. CDR1 LNHDA and CDR2 SQIVND come from the germline V gene (reference sequence). Germline trimming cut 6 bases from V and 4 bases from J; bases unmatched to any gene: 5. The DNA of the CDR3 is TGTGCCAGTAGAGCAGGGGGACCCTATGGCTACACCTTC. The encoded protein is CASRAGGPYGYTF.

In nucleotides, the CDR3 is TGCGCCAGCAGCCTTCAACTTGACACAGATACGCAGTATTTT. Translated, it gives CASSLQLDTDTQYF. The V and J genes are TRBV4-1 and TRBJ2-3, with D uncertain. Deletions cut 4 bases from V and 2 bases from J, with 10 bases between. Per germline, CDR1 MGHRA and CDR2 YSYEKL. This CDR3 spans 14 amino acids.

The chain uses TRBV6-5 and TRBJ2-5; no clear D. The V end lost 6 bases, the J end lost 5 bases, and 16 bases lay between the germline ends. This CDR3 region has 14 residues. Germline V CDR1 and CDR2: MNHEY, SVGAGI. Here the CDR3 reads CASRTGSPSETQYF. In DNA form, the CDR3 reads TGTGCCAGCAGAACCGGGTCGCCCTCGGAGACCCAGTACTTC.

There are a few counts of this clone. This rearrangement joins TRBV6-6 to TRBJ1-2, with 8 bases matching TRBD1. Germline CDR1 and CDR2: MNHNY and SVGAGI (reference sequence). This CDR3 is built from 15 residues. V was clipped by 4 bases and J by 6 bases; unmatched bases: 10. CDR3 sequence reads: CASSWSPAGGHGYTF. The CDR3, as DNA: TGTGCCAGCAGTTGGTCACCGGCAGGGGGCCATGGCTACACCTTC.

This chain links TRBV28 with TRBJ1-1; D call uncertain. This CDR3 spans 14 amino acids. Trimming took 3 bases from V and 1 from J, leaving 9 bases between them. In germline, CDR1 is MDHEN, CDR2 SYDVKM. The CDR3 protein is CASSFVNRNTEAFF. The CDR3 nucleotides read TGTGCCAGCAGTTTCGTTAACAGGAACACTGAAGCTTTCTTT.

This clone came up once. The CDR3 DNA reads TGTGCCACCAAACCCGGGGTCAATCAGCCCCAGCATTTT. Translated: CATKPGVNQPQHF. J is TRBJ1-5 and V is TRBV6-5, with unresolved D. V was pared by 10 bases and J by 3 bases, with 13 bases between. Germline V lookup: CDR1 MNHEY, CDR2 SVGAGI. The CDR3 consists of 13 residues.

The chain links TRBV28 to TRBJ1-1, with D possibly being TRBD1 (5 bases). The ends were cut back, 7 bases at V and 4 bases at J, with 22 bases in the middle. Germline values: CDR1 MDHEN, CDR2 SYDVKM. CDR3 length: 16 amino acids. The CDR3 is CASTASTIGGITEAFF. CDR3 bases: TGTGCCAGCACTGCGAGTACTATCGGGGGGATCACTGAAGCTTTCTTT.

Here the CDR3 DNA reads TGTGCCAGCAGCTTTGGCCGGTCGGGGGGCCGGAACACTGAAGCTTTCTTT. Translation: CASSFGRSGGRNTEAFF. This chain joins TRBV5-8 and TRBJ1-1; D may be TRBD1 (6 bases). CDR1 and CDR2 (germline): SGHTS, YDEGEE. CDR3 length: 17 residues. The V and J ends lost 2 bases and 1 base respectively, with 18 bases between them.

The gene calls are TRBV28 and TRBJ2-5, with D uncertain. The last part of the DNA fits TRBJ2-7 better; the J call may be wrong. From germline, CDR1 is MDHEN and CDR2 SYDVKM. CDR3 size: 14 residues. Here the CDR3 DNA reads TGTGCCAGCAGTTTACGAGGAAGCCACTACGAGCAGTACTTC. It yields the protein CASSLRGSHYEQYF.

The chain combines TRBV6-5 with TRBJ1-2; 8 bases line up with TRBD1. CDR1 and CDR2 from the germline V gene are MNHEY and SVGAGI. The CDR3 has 16 amino acids. After removal of 0 bases from V and 4 bases from J, the junction contained 7 bases not matched to a gene. CDR3 sequence (DNA): TGTGCCAGCAGTTACTCTACCAGGGGGCCGGGCTATGGCTACACCTTC. Amino acid sequence: CASSYSTRGPGYGYTF.

The V and J genes are TRBV27 and TRBJ2-7; TRBD1 aligns across 7 bases. V lost 5 bases to trimming and J lost 0 bases; unmatched junction nucleotides: 7. This CDR3 region has 15 residues. In germline, CDR1 is MNHEY, CDR2 SMNVEV (reference sequence). CDR3 protein: CASSPLTGPSYEQYF. The CDR3 DNA sequence: TGTGCCAGCAGTCCCCTGACAGGGCCCTCCTACGAGCAGTACTTC.

The CDR3 bases are TGTGCCAGCAAACGAGGGAGTAGTATTACAGATACGCAGTATTTT. Translated, it gives CASKRGSSITDTQYF. The rearrangement links TRBV5-4 to TRBJ2-3, with D perhaps TRBD2 (5 bases). Trimming shortened V by 6 bases and J by 3 bases, and 17 bases separated the two germline ends. CDR1 is SGHNT and CDR2 is YYREEE in the germline V gene (reference sequence). This CDR3 has 15 residues.

V is TRBV18 and J is TRBJ2-1, with D possibly TRBD1 on 6 matching bases. V lost 5 bases, J lost 6 bases, and 8 bases lay in between. The CDR3 contains 12 residues. CDR1 and CDR2 (germline): KGHSH, LQKENI. In DNA form, the CDR3 reads TGTGCCAGCTCAGCGACAGGCAATGAGCAGTTCTTC. It codes for CASSATGNEQFF. The full variable domain, rest sourced from reference TRBV18 and TRBJ2-1, is NAGVMQNPRHLVRRRGQEARLRCSPMKGHSHVYWYRQLPEEGLKFMVYLQKENIIDESGMPKERFSAEFPKEGPSILRIQQVVRGDSAAYFCASSATGNEQFFGPGTRLTVL.

V gene TRBV7-3 combines with J gene TRBJ1-1; D possibly corresponds to TRBD1 (5 bases). The V and J ends lost 3 bases and 6 bases respectively, with 17 bases between them. Germline V CDR1 and CDR2: SGHTA, FQGTGA. The CDR3 spans 15 residues. DNA of the CDR3: TGTGCCAGCAGCTTTGGCCCGCAAGGCAGGGCTGAAGCTTTCTTT. This translates into CASSFGPQGRAEAFF.

As concerns this clone: At the DNA level, this CDR3 is encoded by other sequences in the same sample as well. This chain uses TRBV9 with TRBJ2-3, with no clear D. The ends were cut back, 0 bases at V and 1 base at J, with 3 bases in the middle. CDR3 length: 13 residues. In germline, CDR1 is SGDLS, CDR2 YYNGEE. The CDR3 nucleotides are TGTGCCAGCAGCGTAGTCGGCACAGATACGCAGTATTTT. Amino acids: CASSVVGTDTQYF. Full variable domain (rest looked up from reference TRBV9 and TRBJ2-3): DSGVTQTPKHLITATGQRVTLRCSPRSGDLSVYWYQQSLDQGLQFLIQYYNGEERAKGNILERFSAQQFPDLHSELNLSSLELGDSALYFCASSVVGTDTQYFGPGTRLTVL.

In its sample, this clone was seen once. CDR3 bases: TGTGCCAGCAGCCAAGAGGACGGCCAGGGGTCGAACACCGGGGAGCTGTTTTTT. Translating gives CASSQEDGQGSNTGELFF. The V call is TRBV4-2, the J call TRBJ2-2; possible D gene TRBD1, 6 bases. V was cut by 0 bases and J by 0 bases, with 14 bases left in between. This CDR3 region has 18 residues. Germline V CDR1 and CDR2: LGHNA, YNFKEQ.

The chain couples TRBV5-1 to TRBJ1-2; 8 bases agree with TRBD1. Trimming took 2 bases from V and 8 from J; bases not matched to a gene: 14. The CDR3 runs 16 residues. The germline V gene has CDR1 SGHRS and CDR2 YFSETQ. This CDR3 is CASSFLGQGDLGGYTF. CDR3 sequence (DNA): TGCGCCAGCAGCTTCCTCGGACAGGGTGACCTCGGGGGCTACACCTTC.

The chain is built from TRBV7-9 and TRBJ1-2, with D maybe TRBD1 (5 bases). V was trimmed by 3 bases and J by 3 bases, leaving 14 bases between them. The CDR3 has 15 residues. Germline V CDR1 and CDR2: SEHNR, FQNEAQ (reference sequence). The CDR3 DNA follows: TGTGCCAGCAGCTTGGTGGAGCGGGGCGACTATGGCTACACCTTC. This encodes CASSLVERGDYGYTF.

The J gene is TRBJ2-7, the V gene TRBV7-6, with D possibly being TRBD2 (5 bases). The V end lost 5 bases, the J end lost 0 bases, and 14 bases lay between the germline ends. The CDR3 runs to 15 residues. Germline V gives CDR1 SGHVS, CDR2 FNYEAQ. DNA of the CDR3: TGTGCCAGCAGCCGCACCGGACGGGGCTCCTACGAGCAGTACTTC. Protein sequence: CASSRTGRGSYEQYF.

The V and J genes are TRBV6-1 and TRBJ1-2; 7 bases fit TRBD1. The CDR3 runs to 15 residues. Germline loops: CDR1 MNHNS, CDR2 SASEGT. V lost 0 bases and J lost 2; bases outside the gene matches: 3. The CDR3 DNA sequence: TGTGCCAGCAGTGAAGCGACAGGGCCGAACTATGGCTACACCTTC. Translated: CASSEATGPNYGYTF.